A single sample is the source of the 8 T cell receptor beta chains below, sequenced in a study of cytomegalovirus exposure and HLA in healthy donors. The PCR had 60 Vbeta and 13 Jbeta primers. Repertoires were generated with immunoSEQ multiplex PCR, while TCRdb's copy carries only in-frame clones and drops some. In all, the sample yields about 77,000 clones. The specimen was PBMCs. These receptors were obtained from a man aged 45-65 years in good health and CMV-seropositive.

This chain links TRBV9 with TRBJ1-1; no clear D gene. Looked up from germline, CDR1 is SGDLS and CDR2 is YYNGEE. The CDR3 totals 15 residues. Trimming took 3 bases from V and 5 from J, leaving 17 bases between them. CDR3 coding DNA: TGTGCCAGCAGCGGGATCGGGGATGAGGCTACTGAAGCTTTCTTT. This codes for CASSGIGDEATEAFF.

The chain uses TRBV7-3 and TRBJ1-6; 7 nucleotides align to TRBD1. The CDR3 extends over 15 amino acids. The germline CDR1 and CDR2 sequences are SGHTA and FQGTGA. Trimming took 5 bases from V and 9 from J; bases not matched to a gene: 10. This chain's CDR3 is CASSPTGQLLSPLHF. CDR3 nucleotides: TGTGCCAGCAGCCCCACGGGACAGTTACTTTCACCCCTCCACTTT.

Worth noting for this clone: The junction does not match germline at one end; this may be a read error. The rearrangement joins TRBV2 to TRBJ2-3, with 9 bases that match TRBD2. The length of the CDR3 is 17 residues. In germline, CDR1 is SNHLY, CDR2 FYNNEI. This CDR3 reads CASREGGGGAGTDTQYF. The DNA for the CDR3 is TGTGCCAGCAGGGAAGGGGGCGGGGGGGCCGGCACAGATACGCAGTATTTT.

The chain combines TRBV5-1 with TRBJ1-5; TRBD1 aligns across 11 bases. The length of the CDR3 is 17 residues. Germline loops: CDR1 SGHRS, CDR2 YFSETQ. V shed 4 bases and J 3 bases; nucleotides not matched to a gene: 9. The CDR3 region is CASSPGTGGFDNQPQHF. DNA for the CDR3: TGCGCCAGCAGCCCCGGGACAGGGGGATTCGACAATCAGCCCCAGCATTTT.

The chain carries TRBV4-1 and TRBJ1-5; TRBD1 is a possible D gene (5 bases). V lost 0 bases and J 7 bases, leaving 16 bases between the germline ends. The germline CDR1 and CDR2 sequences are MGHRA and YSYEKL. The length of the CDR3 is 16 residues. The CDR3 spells CASSQESEGPKQPQHF. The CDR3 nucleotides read TGCGCCAGCAGCCAAGAGTCGGAGGGGCCGAAACAGCCCCAGCATTTT.

The CDR3 protein is CASSPIRQAYNEQFF. CDR3 DNA sequence: TGTGCCAGCAGCCCCATCCGACAGGCCTACAATGAGCAGTTCTTC. The rearrangement joins TRBV7-3 to TRBJ2-1; tentative D call: TRBD1 (6 bases). From germline, CDR1 is SGHTA and CDR2 FQGTGA. The CDR3 is made up of 15 amino acids. Trimming took 5 bases from V and 2 from J, leaving 13 bases between them.

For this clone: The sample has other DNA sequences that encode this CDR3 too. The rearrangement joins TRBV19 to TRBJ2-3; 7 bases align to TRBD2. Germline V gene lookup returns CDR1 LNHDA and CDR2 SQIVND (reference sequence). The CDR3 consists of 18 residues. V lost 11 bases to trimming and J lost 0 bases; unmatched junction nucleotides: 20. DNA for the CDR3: TGTGCCCTGAGCAAGTTGGAGGGTCTAGCGGTTAGCACAGATACGCAGTATTTT. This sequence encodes CALSKLEGLAVSTDTQYF.

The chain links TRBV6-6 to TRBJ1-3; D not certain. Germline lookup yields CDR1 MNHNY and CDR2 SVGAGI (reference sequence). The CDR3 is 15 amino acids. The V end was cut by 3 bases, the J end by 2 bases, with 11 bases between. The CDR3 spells CASSYGESTGNTIYF. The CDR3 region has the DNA TGTGCCAGCAGTTATGGGGAGTCAACTGGAAACACCATATATTTT.